The TCR beta chain under discussion was sequenced for a study of PD-1 blockade in classical Hodgkin lymphoma (dated by TCRdb to about 2020). About the study as a whole: Nivolumab dosing was 3 mg/kg intravenously every 2 weeks, continuing until either disease progression or unacceptable toxicity. The study used CyTOF and TCR beta sequencing to define a peripheral blood immune signature of response to PD-1 blockade in classical Hodgkin lymphoma. Here is what the overall study found, with its caveats: Baseline diversity similar to that of newly diagnosed patients was observed in trial patients achieving complete response, whereas significantly lower diversity was observed in partial responders and progressors. Only a single clinical trial cohort was studied, and what caused the repertoire differences, possibly disease activity or prior therapy, remained undefined. Newly diagnosed patients were reported to have lower baseline TCR diversity than healthy donors, and relapsed/refractory patients were reported to have lower baseline TCR diversity still. CD4+ but not CD8+ TCR diversity rose significantly by C4D1 (p=0.0027 vs p=0.16), most apparent in complete responders (p=0.02). Patients starting nivolumab less than 1 year after ASCT had lower diversity and were excluded from later analyses to avoid confounding by immune reconstitution.

The time point tag for this specimen amounts to: cycle 4 day 1 (C4D1), after more than 5 weeks of nivolumab. Relapse after autologous stem cell transplantation had occurred in all trial patients, and cohorts A, B and C were distinguished by prior brentuximab vedotin exposure. Magnetic negative selection with a Miltenyi CD4+ T cell isolation kit was used to purify CD4+ T cells from thawed PBMCs. The trial cohort was composed of approximately 60 patients with relapsed/refractory classical Hodgkin lymphoma, for whom complete response, partial response or progressive disease was recorded as best overall response. Single-agent nivolumab was administered to trial patients in the multi-cohort phase II CheckMate 205 trial. An independent review committee assessed best overall response using the 2007 International Working Group response criteria. Trial PBMCs were collected just before the start of nivolumab (C1D1) and during therapy at cycle 2 day 1 and cycle 4 day 1. After peripheral blood was drawn into 8 mL Vacutainer Cell Preparation Tubes, PBMCs were isolated by centrifugation and then cryopreserved. Purified CD4+ and CD8+ fractions were prepared only for cases with an additional available PBMC sample. Magnetically labelled cells were removed on LS columns in a quadroMACS separator, and the flow-through was collected as the purified fraction.

Genomic DNA was isolated using the Qiagen DNeasy kit from unsorted PBMCs as well as from negatively selected CD4+ and CD8+ fractions. TCR beta CDR3 regions were subjected to amplification by immunoSEQ multiplex PCR with primers that anneal to V and J segments. A synthetic immune receptor repertoire was used to minimize amplification bias, and any remaining bias was removed computationally after sequencing. From the authors' description of their analysis: Custom Python scripts were used to quantify repertoire diversity as the Shannon entropy index. Unsorted, CD4+ and CD8+ repertoires were examined separately, except in combined analyses, for which CD4+ and CD8+ sequences were merged in silico. Clonal expansion was defined as a frequency increase of at least 2-fold after treatment compared with C1D1, and clones undetected at baseline were assigned a pseudocount of 0.5. Clones with 0 or 1 copy at C1D1 were classified as singleton clones, and clones with 2 or more copies were classified as non-singleton clones. Clones expanded in unsorted samples were annotated as CD4+, CD8+ or unknown by matching protein sequences in sorted samples from the same patient. Wilcoxon tests on paired samples were used to test changes in diversity from C1D1 to C4D1. Drawn from immuneACCESS, this table holds only the in-frame rearrangements with V and J called that TCRdb kept. Clones are partly lost; checked studies trace under half to an unresolved V gene and leave the rest unexplained. The V and J calls and the clone size are those of that table, but D and trimming were determined from the DNA. This sample holds about 30,000 clones; roughly 80% were observed only once. Roughly 0.83% of the sample belongs to the ten largest clones.

Including the terminal cysteine and phenylalanine, the CDR3 comprises 16 residues. Only CDR3 DNA is held: 48 bases, read in frame from base 1. At the junction V is shortened by 4 bases and J by 8 bases, with 21 bases in between. The germline V gene yields KGHSH for CDR1 and LQKENI for CDR2. As to this clone: This clone's antigen is unknown. No quality values exist for individual bases; no much larger clone is one base distant.

The material was CD4+ T cells from blood, obtained before the fourth cycle of nivolumab. This sequence was found in a human donor with classical Hodgkin lymphoma. The sequence links TRBV18 to TRBJ2-1; TRBD1 might be the D gene, on 5 matching bases. The DNA sequence is as follows: TGTGCCAGCTCACAAAAACAGGCGGAAGTGGAAGATGAGCAGTTCTTC. It encodes CASSQKQAEVEDEQFF.